This passage covers 14 T cell receptor beta chains from one sample sequenced in a study of HIV-infected patients and healthy controls (dated 2014 in TCRdb). Receptors were amplified or captured by 5' RACE. The instrument was an Illumina MiSeq. Using SuperScript III with primers targeting the alpha and beta constant regions, 400 to 550 ng of RNA was reverse transcribed. Separate libraries for the alpha and beta chains were generated through chain-specific third strand synthesis that incorporated multiplexing indices. Using fastp at Q25 and MiXCR, TCRdb reprocessed the public reads and kept productive beta chains. Each entry is one CDR3 protein sequence, shown with its most common DNA and genes. In all, the sample holds under 20,000 distinct CDR3 sequences, and approximately 9.6% of those were seen once. More than 2% of the sample is held by the ten biggest clonotypes. Since whole blood was used without any cell fractionation, the repertoire reflected all peripheral T cells in unsorted form.

The sequencing input was blood. The receptors shown here come from an adult in good health.

This clonotype was found many times. The rearrangement uses TRBV3-1 and TRBJ2-5; either TRBD1 or TRBD2 may fit D (5 bases each). Deletions cut 5 bases from V and 4 bases from J, with 14 bases between. The CDR3 spans 14 residues. Germline V gene sequence: CDR1 LGHDT, CDR2 YNNKEL (reference sequence). The DNA of the CDR3 is TGTGCCAGCAGCTGGGGCTCTGGGGGAGAGACCCAGTACTTC. This gives the protein CASSWGSGGETQYF.

This clonotype came up a few times. The chain joins TRBV28 to TRBJ2-3; perhaps D is TRBD1 or TRBD2 (6 bases each). From germline, CDR1 is MDHEN and CDR2 SYDVKM. Trimming shortened V by 6 bases and J by 4 bases, and 11 bases separated the two germline ends. The CDR3 loop spans 13 amino acids. This CDR3 reads CASRAGQSDTQYF. The CDR3 region has the DNA TGTGCCAGCAGGGCGGGACAATCAGATACGCAGTATTTT. The full variable domain, in which reference TRBV28 and TRBJ2-3 provide the parts outside the CDR3, is DVKVTQSSRYLVKRTGEKVFLECVQDMDHENMFWYRQDPGLGLRLIYFSYDVKMKEKGDIPEGYSVSREKKERFSLILESASTNQTSMYLCASRAGQSDTQYFGPGTRLTVL.

The V and J genes are TRBV4-1 and TRBJ2-7; perhaps TRBD1 as D (6 bases). Germline CDR1 MGHRA, CDR2 YSYEKL. The V end lost 4 bases, the J end lost 0 bases, and 13 bases lay between the germline ends. The CDR3 sequence is 15 residues long. CDR3 in DNA: TGCGCCAGCAGCCTCAACGCGGACAGCTCCTACGAGCAGTACTTC. It yields the protein CASSLNADSSYEQYF.

Ten or more counts support this clonotype. V is TRBV12-3 or TRBV12-4 and J is TRBJ1-1; a weak D match, TRBD1 (6 bases). There are 14 residues in the CDR3. The germline V and J ends were trimmed by 3 bases and 12 bases, with 20 bases remaining between them. CDR3 bases: TGTGCCAGCAGTTTGTTACGTTCGGACAGAAAAACTTTCTTT. Protein product: CASSLLRSDRKTFF.

There are a few counts of this clonotype. This chain uses TRBV19 with TRBJ1-2, with no clear D. Germline V gives CDR1 LNHDA, CDR2 SQIVND (reference sequence). V lost 0 bases and J 3 bases, leaving 5 bases between the germline ends. CDR3 length: 13 amino acids. CDR3 sequence reads: CASSIDRDYGYTF. CDR3 nucleotide sequence: TGTGCCAGTAGTATAGACCGGGACTATGGCTACACCTTC.

Many counts were recorded for this clonotype. The genes are TRBV6-6 and TRBJ2-7, with D perhaps given as TRBD1 or TRBD2 (5 bases each). The CDR3 extends over 16 amino acids. The V and J ends lost 5 bases and 5 bases respectively, with 22 bases between them. The germline V gene has CDR1 MNHNY and CDR2 SVGAGI (reference sequence). CDR3 in amino acids: CASSKMGRPRGDEQYF. The CDR3 DNA is TGTGCCAGCAGTAAGATGGGACGCCCTCGGGGCGACGAGCAGTACTTC.

The table lists this clonotype with a few counts. The chain uses TRBV5-1 and TRBJ2-3, with D perhaps TRBD2 (5 bases). This CDR3 spans 16 amino acids. V was trimmed by 4 bases and J by 0 bases, leaving 15 bases between them. Germline V CDR1 and CDR2: SGHRS, YFSETQ. In nucleotides, the CDR3 is TGCGCCAGCAGCCTAAGCGGAGAACTTAGCACAGATACGCAGTATTTT. This encodes CASSLSGELSTDTQYF.

This clonotype has at least ten counts. The V and J genes are TRBV4-1 and TRBJ2-4, with 9 bases lining up with TRBD1. Trimming cost V 4 bases and J 0 bases; bases outside gene matches: 13. Germline V gene sequence: CDR1 MGHRA, CDR2 YSYEKL. This CDR3 has 19 residues. CDR3 nucleotide sequence: TGCGCCAGCAGCCCCCTAACAGGGGGCAGAAGCCTAGCCAAAAACATTCAGTACTTC. Protein: CASSPLTGGRSLAKNIQYF.

This clonotype was seen repeatedly, ten times or more. The chain has TRBV28 and TRBJ1-5; maybe TRBD1 (6 bases). Germline CDR1 is MDHEN and CDR2 is SYDVKM. The V and J ends lost 4 bases and 3 bases respectively, with 16 bases between them. This CDR3 spans 16 amino acids. The CDR3 coding sequence is TGTGCCAGCAGTTCCCGACAGGCTTGGGCCAATCAGCCCCAGCATTTT. This sequence encodes CASSSRQAWANQPQHF.

This clonotype showed up many times. The chain has TRBV29-1 and TRBJ1-2, with D possibly matching TRBD1 (5 bases). The length of the CDR3 is 13 residues. V lost 7 bases to trimming and J lost 3 bases, with 15 bases between them. CDR1 and CDR2 (germline): SQVTM, ANQGSEA. The CDR3 reads CSAGGDKDYGYTF. CDR3 DNA sequence: TGCAGCGCCGGAGGGGATAAGGACTATGGCTACACCTTC.

This chain uses TRBV7-9 with TRBJ2-5, with 12 nucleotides matching TRBD2. Germline V gene sequence: CDR1 SEHNR, CDR2 FQNEAQ (reference sequence). The CDR3 runs 18 residues. The V segment lost 3 bases and the J segment 1 base; nucleotides outside the gene matches: 9. The CDR3 loop reads CASSFSNMGLAGQETQYF. The CDR3 DNA is TGTGCCAGCAGCTTTAGCAATATGGGACTAGCGGGCCAAGAGACCCAGTACTTC.

This sequence joins TRBV20-1 and TRBJ2-7; 10 nucleotides match TRBD1. The CDR3 has 14 residues. In germline, CDR1 is DFQATT, CDR2 SNEGSKA (reference sequence). Trimming took 6 bases from V and 7 from J; bases not matched to a gene: 12. CDR3 sequence (DNA): TGCAGTGCCCCAGGGACAGGGGTACGGAAGGAGCAGTACTTC. Amino acid sequence: CSAPGTGVRKEQYF.

This clonotype came up many times. The J gene is TRBJ1-2, the V gene TRBV5-5; D gene unclear. Germline CDR1 reads SGHKS; CDR2 reads YYEKEE (reference sequence). The CDR3 consists of 17 residues. The ends were cut back, 1 base at V and 4 bases at J, with 20 bases in the middle. Written as DNA, the CDR3 is TGTGCCAGCAGCTTGTATCAGCGTACGGAGACTTTCTATGGCTACACCTTC. Encoded protein: CASSLYQRTETFYGYTF. Supplemented by reference TRBV5-5 and TRBJ1-2, the full variable domain reads DAGVTQSPTHLIKTRGQQVTLRCSPISGHKSVSWYQQVLGQGPQFIFQYYEKEERGRGNFPDRFSARQFPNYSSELNVNALLLGDSALYLCASSLYQRTETFYGYTFGSGTRLTVV.

There are many counts of this clonotype. The rearrangement joins TRBV12-3 or TRBV12-4 to TRBJ1-6, with D possibly being TRBD1 (5 bases). The V gene lost 3 bases and the J gene lost 9 bases, with 6 bases spanning the gap. This CDR3 is 12 amino acids long. CDR3 bases: TGTGCCAGCAGTTTGGGGGTTTCACCCCTCCACTTT. This codes for CASSLGVSPLHF.